A selection of T cell receptor beta chains follows, all from one sample in a study of OX40 agonist ivuxolimab in advanced cancers. TCRdb keeps only in-frame clones here, not all; method: immunoSEQ multiplex PCR. The sample has more than 65,000 clones; 88% are singletons. The input for sequencing was CD4+ or CD8+ T cells sorted from blood, taken in a trial of the OX40 agonist ivuxolimab. All receptors derive from an adult with an advanced solid tumor such as melanoma, head and neck, liver or kidney cancer. The CDR3 runs from the conserved cysteine through the conserved F or W. Each record gives: clone size, V gene, D gene, J gene, CDR3 DNA, CDR3 protein. The D gene is left open where the match is weak. Size is omitted from some rows. Given values are once, few, many or a class for expanded clones.

.	TRBV11-2	.	TRBJ2-2	TGTGCCAGCAGCCTCCGACGGATCACCGGGGAGCTGTTTTTT	CASSLRRITGELFF
.	TRBV28	.	TRBJ1-2	TGTGCCAGCAGTTCAGGTCGAGGGGTTTATGGCTACACCTTC	CASSSGRGVYGYTF
.	TRBV4-1	.	TRBJ1-5	TGCGCCAGCAGCCCCGCCATCGGTAGAAGCAATCAGCCCCAGCATTTT	CASSPAIGRSNQPQHF
.	TRBV19	.	TRBJ1-4	TGTGCCAGTAGTGAACGACAGGAAAATGAAAAACTGTTTTTT	CASSERQENEKLFF
.	TRBV5-1	.	TRBJ2-7	TGCGCCAGCAGCTTGGGGGGATGGGGAACTTTCTACGAGCAGTACTTC	CASSLGGWGTFYEQYF
.	TRBV4-2	TRBD2	TRBJ2-7	TGTGCCAGCAGCCCCCTCCGGACTAGCGTAGACTACGAGCAGTACTTC	CASSPLRTSVDYEQYF
.	TRBV5-1	TRBD2	TRBJ2-1	TGCGCCAGCAGCTTGTTAGCGGGGGGCGACAATGAGCAGTTCTTC	CASSLLAGGDNEQFF
.	TRBV5-1	TRBD1	TRBJ2-7	TGCGCCAGCAGCCTACAGGGGGTTTCCTTCGAGCAGTACTTC	CASSLQGVSFEQYF
once	TRBV7-2	TRBD2	TRBJ2-7	TGTGCCAGCAGCTTAAGCACTAGCGCTACCTACGAGCAGTACTTC	CASSLSTSATYEQYF
.	TRBV5-1	.	TRBJ1-4	TGCGCCAGCAGCTCGGACAGTACTAATGAAAAACTGTTTTTT	CASSSDSTNEKLFF
.	TRBV7-9	.	TRBJ1-1	TGTGCCAGCAGCTTAGGTAACGGGAACACTGAAGCTTTCTTT	CASSLGNGNTEAFF
few	TRBV5-1	.	TRBJ2-1	TGCGCCAGCAGCTTGGGAGCCTACAATGAGCAGTTCTTC	CASSLGAYNEQFF
.	TRBV29-1	.	TRBJ2-1	TGCAGCGTTGGTTGGGGGAATGAGCAGTTCTTC	CSVGWGNEQFF
.	TRBV5-1	TRBD1	TRBJ1-6	TGCGCCAGCAGCCCGGACAGGGGGAATTCACCCCTCCACTTT	CASSPDRGNSPLHF
.	TRBV29-1	TRBD1	TRBJ2-3	TGCAGCGTTGAAGATCCCGGGACAGGCCTAAGCACAGATACGCAGTATTTT	CSVEDPGTGLSTDTQYF
.	TRBV11-2	.	TRBJ1-2	TGTGCCAGCAGGGCAACTGGGGGATATGGCTACACCTTC	CASRATGGYGYTF
.	TRBV10-3	.	TRBJ2-2	TGTGCCATCAGCTACACCCGATCGGTTAGGGGAACCGGGGAGCTGTTTTTT	CAISYTRSVRGTGELFF
.	TRBV5-6	TRBD2	TRBJ2-3	TGTGCCAGCAGCTTGATACGACTAGCGGCTAGCACAGATACGCAGTATTTT	CASSLIRLAASTDTQYF
.	TRBV5-1	.	TRBJ1-4	TGCGCCAGCAGCTGGGGACCGATTAATGAAAAACTGTTTTTT	CASSWGPINEKLFF
.	TRBV5-1	.	TRBJ1-5	TGCGCCAGCAGCTTATTTAGCAATCAGCCCCAGCATTTT	CASSLFSNQPQHF
few	TRBV2	.	TRBJ1-1	TGTGCCAGCACCGGCGAAGGTGCCACTGAAGCTTTCTTT	CASTGEGATEAFF
.	TRBV6-5	TRBD1	TRBJ2-1	TGTGCCAGCAGTTCGCTCGGGGACAGGGGGTACAATGAGCAGTTCTTC	CASSSLGDRGYNEQFF
.	TRBV6-5	.	TRBJ1-1	TGTGCCAGCACCAGGGATATCTGGAACACTGAAGCTTTCTTT	CASTRDIWNTEAFF
.	TRBV2	.	TRBJ2-7	TGTGCCAGCACCTCCTTTGGTTACGAGCAGTACTTC	CASTSFGYEQYF
once	TRBV10-3	.	TRBJ1-6	TGTGCCACCCGAGGGGAGGTCTCCTATAATTCACCCCTCCACTTT	CATRGEVSYNSPLHF
.	TRBV7-9	.	TRBJ2-5	TGTGCCAGCAGCCGAGTGGGGGAGACCCAGTACTTC	CASSRVGETQYF
once	TRBV5-4	.	TRBJ1-1	TGTGCCAGCAGCTTTGTTGAGGGCCGGAACACTGAAGCTTTCTTT	CASSFVEGRNTEAFF